Below are 5 T cell receptor beta chains sequenced from a single sample in a study of blood T cells in healthy people across ages. The second PCR ran about 6 to 11 cycles with a sample-barcoded 5' primer and J-beta primers. TCRdb itself ran the 5' RACE reads through MiXCR, one entry per CDR3 protein. The repertoire has 1.8 million or so distinct CDR3 sequences, around 40% of them found once; the top ten carry under 30%. Input material: blood. The receptor source for this set is a human donor in good health.

The J gene is TRBJ2-3, the V gene TRBV12-3 or TRBV12-4, with 7 bases matching TRBD2. V lost 5 bases and J lost 0; bases outside the gene matches: 11. The CDR3 runs 17 residues. Written as DNA, the CDR3 is TGTGCCAGCAGTCTTCGTAAAGCGGGGATGAGCACAGATACGCAGTATTTT. Translation gives CASSLRKAGMSTDTQYF.

V usage is TRBV4-3 and J usage is TRBJ1-5; 7 bases agree with TRBD1. The junction had 9 bases not matched to a gene; V was cut back by 6 bases and J by 4 bases. This CDR3 contains 15 residues. Germline values: CDR1 LGHNA, CDR2 YSLEER. The CDR3 nucleotides are TGCGCCAGCAGTCTACAATGGACAGGAAATCAGCCCCAGCATTTT. It specifies CASSLQWTGNQPQHF.

This clonotype was observed a handful of times. The DNA of the CDR3 is TGCAGTGTTCTAAGGGGGTACAATGAGCAGTTCTTC. Its translation is CSVLRGYNEQFF. The J gene is TRBJ2-1, the V gene TRBV20-1; TRBD1 is a possible D gene (6 bases). Trimming cost V 7 bases and J 4 bases, with 11 bases left between them. Germline CDR1 DFQATT, CDR2 SNEGSKA (reference sequence). CDR3 size: 12 residues.

This clonotype was counted a few times. The chain combines TRBV29-1 with TRBJ2-7; 8 bases fit TRBD1. Germline CDR1 and CDR2: SQVTM and ANQGSEA. The CDR3 sequence is 14 residues long. Trimming cost V 4 bases and J 0 bases; bases outside gene matches: 5. The CDR3 here is CSVGDRINSYEQYF. The CDR3, as DNA: TGCAGCGTTGGGGACAGGATCAACTCCTACGAGCAGTACTTC.

There are a few counts of this clonotype. The chain carries TRBV15 and TRBJ2-1; 14 nucleotides agree with TRBD2. The CDR3 contains 17 residues. V lost 0 bases to trimming and J lost 7 bases; unmatched junction nucleotides: 5. CDR1 and CDR2 (germline): LNHNV, YYDKDF (reference sequence). The DNA for the CDR3 is TGTGCCACCAGCAGAGAATTTCGACTAGCGGGGGGGAATGAGCAGTTCTTC. Amino acids: CATSREFRLAGGNEQFF.